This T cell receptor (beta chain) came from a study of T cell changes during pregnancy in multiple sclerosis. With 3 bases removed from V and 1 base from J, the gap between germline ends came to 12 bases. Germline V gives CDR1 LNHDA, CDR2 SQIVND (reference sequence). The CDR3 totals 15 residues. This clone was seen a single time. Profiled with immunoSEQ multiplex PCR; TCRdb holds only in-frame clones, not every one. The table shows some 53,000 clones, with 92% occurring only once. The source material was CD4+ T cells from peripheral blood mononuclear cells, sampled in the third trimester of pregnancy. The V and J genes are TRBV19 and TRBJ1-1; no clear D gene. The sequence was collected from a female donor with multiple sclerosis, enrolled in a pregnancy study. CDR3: CASSMSTQENTEAFF. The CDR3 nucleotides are TGTGCCAGTAGTATGTCTACTCAAGAGAACACTGAAGCTTTCTTT.